Following are 21 T cell receptor beta chains from one sample sequenced in a study of OX40 agonist ivuxolimab in advanced cancers. TCRdb keeps only in-frame clones here, not all; method: immunoSEQ multiplex PCR. The sample consists of 85,000 to 120,000 clones, 90% of them appearing once. The sequencing here drew on CD4+ or CD8+ T cells sorted from blood, taken in a trial of the OX40 agonist ivuxolimab. These receptors came from an adult with an advanced solid tumor such as melanoma, head and neck, liver or kidney cancer.

The chain carries TRBV7-2 and TRBJ2-7; unclear D gene. Between the trimmed V and J ends, which lost 1 base and 2 bases, there was a span of 12 bases. Looked up from germline, CDR1 is SGHTA and CDR2 is FQGNSA. The CDR3 spans 15 residues. DNA for the CDR3: TGTGCCAGCAGCTTAGGCTCCGGCTCCCCCTACGAGCAGTACTTC. Protein: CASSLGSGSPYEQYF.

J is TRBJ2-7 and V is TRBV4-1; TRBD2 matches at 7 bases. The germline V gene has CDR1 MGHRA and CDR2 YSYEKL. This CDR3 has 20 residues. J lost 0 bases, V lost 2 bases, and 19 bases had no gene match. CDR3 protein: CASSQKPGSSGSTSSYEQYF. The CDR3 nucleotides are TGCGCCAGCAGCCAAAAACCCGGTTCTAGCGGCTCCACGAGCTCCTACGAGCAGTACTTC.

This rearrangement joins TRBV6-5 to TRBJ2-7, with 8 bases matching TRBD1. The CDR3 sequence is 13 residues long. In germline, CDR1 is MNHEY, CDR2 SVGAGI. V shed 9 bases, J shed 4 bases, and the junction held 8 bases outside the gene matches. In DNA, the CDR3 is TGTGCCAGTTCTCAGGACAGGGCTTACGAGCAGTACTTC. Protein: CASSQDRAYEQYF.

This chain connects TRBV29-1 to TRBJ1-1; no clear D gene. Per germline, CDR1 SQVTM and CDR2 ANQGSEA. V lost 3 bases to trimming and J lost 1 base, with 9 bases between them. The CDR3 runs 13 residues. Written as DNA, the CDR3 is TGCAGCGTTGAGATACAGCAGAACACTGAAGCTTTCTTT. It encodes CSVEIQQNTEAFF.

The V call is TRBV7-9, the J call TRBJ1-2, with a possible D match to TRBD1 (5 bases). The V gene's germline CDR1 is SEHNR and CDR2 FQNEAQ (reference sequence). This CDR3 has 17 amino acids. V shed 3 bases and J shed 4 bases, with 21 bases lying between them. This CDR3 reads CASSLAGRWGSGYGYTF. Written as DNA, the CDR3 is TGTGCCAGCAGCTTGGCGGGTCGTTGGGGGTCCGGCTATGGCTACACCTTC. Full variable domain (remainder filled in from reference TRBV7-9 and TRBJ1-2): DTGVSQNPRHKITKRGQNVTFRCDPISEHNRLYWYRQTLGQGPEFLTYFQNEAQLEKSRLLSDRFSAERPKGSFSTLEIQRTEQGDSAMYLCASSLAGRWGSGYGYTFGSGTRLTVV.

The chain recombines TRBV5-1 with TRBJ2-3; TRBD1 is a possible D gene (6 bases). Germline V gene lookup returns CDR1 SGHRS and CDR2 YFSETQ. The ends were cut back, 3 bases at V and 2 bases at J, with 10 bases in the middle. The CDR3 length is 14 residues. The CDR3 DNA reads TGCGCCAGCAGCTCCGGGGACATCACAGATACGCAGTATTTT. This encodes CASSSGDITDTQYF. Variable domain in full (rest from reference TRBV5-1 and TRBJ2-3): KAGVTQTPRYLIKTRGQQVTLSCSPISGHRSVSWYQQTPGQGLQFLFEYFSETQRNKGNFPGRFSGRQFSNSRSEMNVSTLELGDSALYLCASSSGDITDTQYFGPGTRLTVL.

In its sample, this clone was seen many times. The chain couples TRBV15 to TRBJ1-6; D is unresolved. Germline-derived CDR1 and CDR2 are LNHNV and YYDKDF (reference sequence). The germline V and J ends were trimmed by 0 bases and 10 bases, with 7 bases remaining between them. The CDR3 length is 13 residues. Here the CDR3 reads CATSREFGSPLHF. In DNA form, the CDR3 reads TGTGCCACCAGCAGAGAATTTGGATCACCCCTCCACTTT.

The chain uses TRBV5-4 and TRBJ1-6; TRBD1 agrees at 10 bases. Germline V CDR1 and CDR2: SGHNT, YYREEE (reference sequence). This CDR3 is built from 16 residues. With V trimmed by 0 bases and J by 11 bases, 8 bases remained unmatched. The CDR3 DNA reads as TGTGCCAGCAGCTTGGGGGACAGGGGAGTCGGTACACCCCTCCACTTT. Translated, it gives CASSLGDRGVGTPLHF.

The chain combines TRBV28 with TRBJ2-2; D perhaps matches TRBD1 (6 bases). The germline V gene encodes CDR1 MDHEN and CDR2 SYDVKM. The CDR3 spans 15 residues. V lost 7 bases to trimming and J lost 1 base, with 13 bases between them. The CDR3 region has the DNA TGTGCCAGCAATTCACTGGGACAGAACACCGGGGAGCTGTTTTTT. This sequence encodes CASNSLGQNTGELFF.

The chain links TRBV27 to TRBJ1-2; TRBD1 might be the D (5 bases). Germline assignment: CDR1 MNHEY and CDR2 SMNVEV (reference sequence). The CDR3 covers 15 residues. V was clipped by 4 bases and J by 4 bases, with 16 bases between them. This CDR3 reads CASSSQTATFYGYTF. CDR3 DNA: TGTGCCAGCAGTTCCCAGACAGCGACCTTCTATGGCTACACCTTC.

The V gene is TRBV27, the J gene TRBJ2-2; 10 bases fit TRBD1. V dropped 1 base and J dropped 6; count of bases not matched to a gene: 11. CDR1 and CDR2 (germline): MNHEY, SMNVEV (reference sequence). There are 18 residues in the CDR3. CDR3 residues: CASSLFPPTGGSAGELFF. Here the CDR3 DNA reads TGTGCCAGCAGTTTATTTCCCCCGACAGGGGGCTCGGCCGGGGAGCTGTTTTTT.

The V call is TRBV5-4, the J call TRBJ2-7; D remains unclear. The CDR3 has 14 amino acids. Germline V gene sequence: CDR1 SGHNT, CDR2 YYREEE (reference sequence). V gave up 0 bases and J gave up 2 bases, with 9 bases separating them. CDR3 loop: CASSLDSGPYEQYF. In nucleotides, the CDR3 is TGTGCCAGCAGCTTGGATTCAGGACCCTACGAGCAGTACTTC.

This clone appeared a few times. DNA for the CDR3: TGTGCCAGCAGCGTAGATGGGAACACCGGGGAGCTGTTTTTT. Its protein product is CASSVDGNTGELFF. The rearrangement joins TRBV9 to TRBJ2-2; no definite D call. Germline V gene data show CDR1 as SGDLS and CDR2 as YYNGEE. The V gene lost 0 bases and the J gene lost 1 base, with 4 bases spanning the gap. CDR3 length: 14 amino acids.

This chain uses TRBV19 with TRBJ1-5, with D uncertain. CDR1 is LNHDA, CDR2 SQIVND, per germline (reference sequence). V was pared by 3 bases and J by 4 bases, with 7 bases between. The length of the CDR3 is 13 residues. This CDR3 is CASSMSGNQPQHF. The CDR3 DNA follows: TGTGCCAGTAGTATGTCCGGGAATCAGCCCCAGCATTTT.

There are a few counts of this clone. V is TRBV25-1 and J is TRBJ1-5; a possible D gene is TRBD1 (5 bases). The ends were cut back, 5 bases at V and 7 bases at J, with 12 bases in the middle. Germline V gene data show CDR1 as MGHDK and CDR2 as SYGVNS. This CDR3 has 13 residues. CDR3 bases: TGTGCCAGCAGTCCGCAGGGCGGGCAGCCCCAGCATTTT. Protein sequence: CASSPQGGQPQHF.

J is TRBJ2-7 and V is TRBV6-5; tentatively, D is TRBD2 (5 bases). The length of the CDR3 is 16 residues. Trimming stripped 0 bases from V and 1 base from J, with 13 bases between. Germline values: CDR1 MNHEY, CDR2 SVGAGI. The CDR3 loop is CASSYSSLRGSYEQYF. DNA of the CDR3: TGTGCCAGCAGTTACTCTTCCCTTCGGGGTTCCTACGAGCAGTACTTC.

The rearrangement joins TRBV15 to TRBJ2-7; 8 nucleotides align to TRBD2. The CDR3 runs to 16 residues. Trimming took 2 bases from V and 4 from J; bases not matched to a gene: 10. Germline CDR1 reads LNHNV; CDR2 reads YYDKDF (reference sequence). The CDR3 loop reads CATSRNPGTRDYEQYF. The CDR3 nucleotides read TGTGCCACCAGCAGAAATCCCGGGACTAGGGATTACGAGCAGTACTTC.

The count of this clone is one. This chain connects TRBV6-5 to TRBJ2-3; 7 nucleotides align to TRBD1. The CDR3 loop spans 14 amino acids. After removal of 6 bases from V and 4 bases from J, the junction contained 7 bases not matched to a gene. Germline V gene data show CDR1 as MNHEY and CDR2 as SVGAGI. The CDR3 nucleotides are TGTGCCAGCAGATCCCTTACAGGGGCAGATACGCAGTATTTT. Protein: CASRSLTGADTQYF.

The rearrangement uses TRBV6-1 and TRBJ1-6; 8 bases match TRBD1. Germline V gene sequence: CDR1 MNHNS, CDR2 SASEGT. The CDR3 contains 15 residues. The J segment lost 7 bases and the V segment lost 2 bases, leaving 4 bases of the junction unmatched. CDR3 sequence reads: CASSESTGGNSPLHF. CDR3 in DNA: TGTGCCAGCAGTGAAAGTACAGGGGGAAATTCACCCCTCCACTTT.

The V gene is TRBV7-3, the J gene TRBJ2-7; the D is unclear. Germline V CDR1 and CDR2: SGHTA, FQGTGA. This CDR3 is 14 amino acids long. Trimming left V 3 bases short and J 6 bases short, with 15 bases between. DNA of the CDR3: TGTGCCAGCAGCTTTTTAGGTGGAACATCCGAGCAGTACTTC. This translates into CASSFLGGTSEQYF.

V usage is TRBV6-1 and J usage is TRBJ2-5; unclear D gene. Trimming stripped 0 bases from V and 13 bases from J, with 15 bases between. Germline CDR1 is MNHNS and CDR2 is SASEGT. This CDR3 contains 13 residues. The chain's CDR3 is CASSEASRSRRYF. CDR3 nucleotides: TGTGCCAGCAGTGAAGCCTCTCGGTCGAGGAGGTACTTC.